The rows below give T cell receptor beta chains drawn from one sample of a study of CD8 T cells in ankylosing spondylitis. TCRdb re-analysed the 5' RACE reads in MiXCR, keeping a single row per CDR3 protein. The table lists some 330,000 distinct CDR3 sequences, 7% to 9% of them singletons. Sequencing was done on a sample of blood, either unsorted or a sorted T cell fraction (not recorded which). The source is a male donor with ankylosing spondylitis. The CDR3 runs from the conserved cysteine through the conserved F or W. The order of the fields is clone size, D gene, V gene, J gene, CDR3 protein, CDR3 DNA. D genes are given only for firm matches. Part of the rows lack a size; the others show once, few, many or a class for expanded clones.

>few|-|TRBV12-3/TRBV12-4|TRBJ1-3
CASSLAQDSGNTIYF
TGTGCCAGCAGTTTAGCTCAGGACTCTGGAAACACCATATATTTT
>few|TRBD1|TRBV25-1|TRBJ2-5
CASSDDLDRGKTQYF
TGTGCCAGCAGTGACGACCTTGACAGGGGGAAGACCCAGTACTTC
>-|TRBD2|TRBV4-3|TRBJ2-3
CASSQDLAGGDTQYF
TGCGCCAGCAGCCAAGATCTAGCGGGAGGAGATACGCAGTATTTT
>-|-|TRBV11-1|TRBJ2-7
CASSFYREHYEQYF
TGTGCCAGCAGCTTTTACAGGGAACACTACGAGCAGTACTTC
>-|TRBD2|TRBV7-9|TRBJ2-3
CASIPFGPSGIDTQYF
TGTGCCAGCATCCCCTTTGGGCCTAGCGGGATAGATACGCAGTATTTT
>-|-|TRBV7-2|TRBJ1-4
CASSLGGAKWEKLFF
TGTGCCAGCAGCTTAGGCGGTGCTAAGTGGGAAAAACTGTTTTTT
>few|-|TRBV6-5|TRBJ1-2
CASSYNREANYGYTF
TGTGCCAGCAGTTACAACAGGGAAGCTAACTATGGCTACACCTTC
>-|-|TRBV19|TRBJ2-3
CASSMSSPDTQYF
TGTGCCAGTAGTATGAGTAGCCCAGATACGCAGTATTTT
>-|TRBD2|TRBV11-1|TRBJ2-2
CASSSGQGLAGGLTGELFF
TGTGCCAGCAGCTCCGGACAGGGACTAGCGGGAGGATTGACCGGGGAGCTGTTTTTT
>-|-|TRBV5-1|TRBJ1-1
CASSFRQMNTEAFF
TGCGCCAGCAGCTTTCGTCAGATGAACACTGAAGCTTTCTTT
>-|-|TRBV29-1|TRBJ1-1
CSVRHSDTEAFF
TGCAGCGTTAGGCATTCGGACACTGAAGCTTTCTTT
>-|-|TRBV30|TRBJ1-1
CAWNWDQGDTEAFF
TGTGCCTGGAATTGGGACCAAGGGGACACTGAAGCTTTCTTT
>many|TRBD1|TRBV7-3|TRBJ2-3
CASSLPGQMTDTQYF
TGTGCCAGCAGCCTGCCGGGACAGATGACAGATACGCAGTATTTT
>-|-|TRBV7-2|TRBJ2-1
CASYPSTGVKEQFF
TGTGCCAGCTATCCCAGTACGGGGGTTAAAGAGCAGTTCTTC
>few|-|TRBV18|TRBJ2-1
CASSPPGTAFNEQFF
TGTGCCAGCTCACCACCGGGAACAGCCTTCAATGAGCAGTTCTTC
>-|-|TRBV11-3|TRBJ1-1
CASSFEITEAFF
TGTGCCAGCAGCTTTGAGATCACTGAAGCTTTCTTT
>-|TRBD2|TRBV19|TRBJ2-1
CASSIDRAGVDEQFF
TGTGCCAGTAGTATCGATAGGGCGGGAGTCGATGAGCAGTTCTTC
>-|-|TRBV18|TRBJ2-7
CASSPKVAGPGYEQYF
TGTGCCAGCTCACCGAAAGTCGCGGGTCCTGGTTACGAGCAGTACTTC
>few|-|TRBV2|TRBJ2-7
CASSRGQVLNYEQYF
TGTGCCAGCAGTCGAGGGCAAGTCCTGAACTACGAGCAGTACTTC
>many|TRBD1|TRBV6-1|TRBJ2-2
CASSPGQGTGELFF
TGTGCCAGCAGTCCGGGACAGGGCACCGGGGAGCTGTTTTTT
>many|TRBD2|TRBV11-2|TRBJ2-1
CASSGTSDEQFF
TGTGCCAGCAGCGGGACTAGCGATGAGCAGTTCTTC
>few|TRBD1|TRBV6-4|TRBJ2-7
CASSRQGPVSRLYEQYF
TGTGCCAGCAGTCGACAGGGCCCTGTCTCAAGACTCTACGAGCAGTACTTC
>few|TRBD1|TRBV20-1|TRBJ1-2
CSASDRDYGYTF
TGCAGTGCCTCGGACAGGGACTATGGCTACACCTTC
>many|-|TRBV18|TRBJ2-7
CASSDREQYF
TGTGCCAGCTCAGACAGGGAGCAGTACTTC
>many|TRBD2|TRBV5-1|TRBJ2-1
CASSLALAGLNEQFF
TGCGCCAGCAGCTTGGCGTTAGCGGGGCTCAATGAGCAGTTCTTC
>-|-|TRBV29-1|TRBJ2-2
CSASLGQNTGELFF
TGCAGCGCCTCCTTGGGACAGAACACCGGGGAGCTGTTTTTT
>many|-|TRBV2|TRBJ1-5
CASSERRWDTVLRGNQPQHF
TGTGCCAGCAGTGAACGAAGGTGGGACACCGTTCTGAGGGGCAATCAGCCCCAGCATTTT
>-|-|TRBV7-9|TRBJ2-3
CASSLWLDTQYF
TGTGCCAGCAGCCTCTGGCTGGATACGCAGTATTTT
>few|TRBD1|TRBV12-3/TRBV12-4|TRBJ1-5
CASRRTGDSLSNQPQHF
TGTGCCAGCAGGAGGACAGGGGACAGTTTAAGCAATCAGCCCCAGCATTTT
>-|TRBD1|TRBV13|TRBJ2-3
CASSFSGGQGGADTQYF
TGTGCCAGCAGCTTCTCTGGGGGACAGGGCGGAGCAGATACGCAGTATTTT
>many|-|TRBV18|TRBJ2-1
CASSGASYNEQFF
TGTGCCAGCTCAGGGGCTTCCTACAATGAGCAGTTCTTC
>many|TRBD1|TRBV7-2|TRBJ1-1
CASSYTGGEAFF
TGTGCCAGCAGCTATACAGGGGGTGAAGCTTTCTTT
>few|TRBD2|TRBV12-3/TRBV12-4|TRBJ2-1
CASNRAGGHRNEQFF
TGTGCCAGCAATAGAGCGGGAGGGCATCGGAATGAGCAGTTCTTC
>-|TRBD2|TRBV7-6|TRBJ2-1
CASSTRTSGNEQFF
TGTGCCAGCAGCACCCGGACTAGCGGGAATGAGCAGTTCTTC
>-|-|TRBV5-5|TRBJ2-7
CASSLTRVYEQYF
TGTGCCAGCAGCTTGACTAGGGTCTACGAGCAGTACTTC
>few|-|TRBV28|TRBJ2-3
CASSSYMDTQYF
TGTGCCAGCAGTTCTTACATGGATACGCAGTATTTT
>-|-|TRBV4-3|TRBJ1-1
CASSQDPGKDTEAFF
TGCGCCAGCAGCCAAGACCCGGGGAAGGACACTGAAGCTTTCTTT
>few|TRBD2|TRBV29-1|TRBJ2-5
CSVGASGFQETQYF
TGCAGCGTTGGGGCTAGCGGGTTCCAAGAGACCCAGTACTTC
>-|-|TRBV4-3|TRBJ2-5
CASSQGLAWETQYF
TGCGCCAGCAGCCAAGGTCTCGCGTGGGAGACCCAGTACTTC
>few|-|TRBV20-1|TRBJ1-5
CSARRVNSNQPQHF
TGCAGTGCTCGGCGGGTTAATAGCAATCAGCCCCAGCATTTT
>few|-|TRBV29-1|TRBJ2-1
CSVEDRRGSSYNEQFF
TGCAGCGTTGAAGATAGGCGGGGAAGCTCCTACAATGAGCAGTTCTTC